This T cell receptor (beta chain) came from a study of Tregs in tolerant kidney transplant recipients. For this clone: Its antigen is unidentified.

Study-level findings and limits: The most relevant donor-specific Treg TCRbeta repertoire apparently came from expansion with activated donor B cells.

Assay used: immunoSEQ multiplex PCR; TCRdb lists only in-frame clones, some missing. The sample holds 100,000 to 150,000 clones, around 94% seen once. Deletions cut 5 bases from V and 4 bases from J, with 11 bases between. Germline CDR1 LNHNV, CDR2 YYDKDF (reference sequence). The CDR3 is 13 residues long. This sequence originates from a human donor in good health. The chain has TRBV15 and TRBJ1-1, with D possibly TRBD1 on 6 matching bases. The sample comprised CD4+ T cells from blood. CDR3 sequence (DNA): TGTGCCACCAGCTTACAGGGTGGCACTGAAGCTTTCTTT. Protein product: CATSLQGGTEAFF.